The subject of this entry is one TCR beta chain. What it binds is unknown. Trimming removed 6 bases from V and 5 bases from J; junction bases left unmatched: 6. The CDR3 is made up of 15 amino acids. Germline values: CDR1 WNHNN, CDR2 SYGVQD (reference sequence). The data were produced by immunoSEQ multiplex PCR, yet TCRdb's version contains in-frame clones alone and is incomplete. The table shows some 93,000 clones, with 70% to 80% occurring only once. The data derive from a study of cytotoxic CD8 clonotypes in ibrutinib-treated CLL. Study details: There were, on average, about 240,000 productive templates and around 94,000 productive rearrangements per sample. The study, taken as a whole, reports: Higher circulating CD8+ T-cell counts strongly accompanied higher baseline clonality, above age-matched healthy donors. The study found clonality rose at ibrutinib response, then fell toward baseline at progression. There were differences in sampling times between sustained-remission and progressing patients.

The chain links TRBV10-1 to TRBJ2-2; TRBD1 agrees at 10 bases. The sample consisted of PBMCs, taken after 12 months of ibrutinib treatment. The clonotype originates from a human donor with chronic lymphocytic leukemia. The CDR3: CASSAGTGATGELFF. Written as DNA, the CDR3 is TGCGCCAGCAGCGCCGGGACAGGGGCGACCGGGGAGCTGTTTTTT.